There are a few counts of the clone carrying this T cell receptor (beta chain). Its antigen is undetermined. This sample was taken from a study of vaccination effects on CD4 cells after COVID-19. The wider study: Samples were collected from a few convalescent patients early and late following vaccination. Broader study findings: Clones that were induced by infection or by vaccine showed marked contraction late after vaccination.

Method: immunoSEQ multiplex PCR; TCRdb's copy keeps in-frame clones and lacks some. The sample lists 12,000 to 15,000 clones, around three quarters occurring once. Germline-derived CDR1 and CDR2 are SGHTA and FQGNSA. The ends were cut back, 5 bases at V and 6 bases at J, with 11 bases in the middle. The CDR3 covers 13 residues. Expansion of antigen-specific CD4+ T cells with viral peptide pools was carried out by the ViraFEST assay before sequencing. Culture lasted about nine days before CD4+ T cell isolation. Infection with SARS-CoV-2 occurred in the person between March and December 2020, and PCR confirmed it. Either the mRNA-1273 or the BNT162b2 vaccine was given to participants as two doses. After about 2 million PBMC were placed in each well, they were cultured with approximately 10 IU/ml IL-2 and around 10 ug/ml peptides. IL-2 medium supplanted half the medium on days 3 and 7.

Sequencing used CD4+ T cells from PBMCs cultured with HCoV-NL63 spike peptides, obtained after COVID-19 vaccination. The receptor was isolated from a human donor who had a prior SARS-CoV-2 infection. This chain links TRBV7-2 with TRBJ1-5; TRBD1 might be the D (5 bases). The CDR3 DNA follows: TGTGCCAGCAGCGCCAGGGTGGGTCAGCCCCAGCATTTT. Translation gives CASSARVGQPQHF.